This T cell receptor beta chain was recorded in a study of beta chain features in type 1 diabetes. Study conclusions and caveats: Any HLA effect on TCRB rearrangement was left unresolved by small sub-analyses. Among patients, naive, central memory and Treg TCRB repertoires appeared more similar than among healthy donors. Among patients with Type 1 diabetes, TCRB CDR3s were moderately but significantly shorter in every one of the four CD4+ subsets.

CDR3 length: 18 amino acids. This clone was seen only a few times. Its antigen is still unknown. Donors underwent one heparinised blood draw, around 100 mL on average. Once sorted, every population was more than 95% pure. The whole isolated RNA underwent reverse transcription, so sequencing captured expressed TCRB transcripts. TCRdb's copy holds only in-frame clones and misses some; the assay was immunoSEQ multiplex PCR. The data hold 630,000 or so clones, with over 12% observed a single time. This clonotype was sampled from a man younger than 30 with type 1 diabetes. The rearrangement joins TRBV1 to TRBJ2-7. TRBV1 is reported as a pseudogene. Source material: naive CD4+ T cells from blood. The CDR3 sequence: CTSSQEVGLRCFSHEQYF. CDR3 nucleotides: TGCACCAGCAGCCAAGAGGTCGGGCTACGTTGTTTTTCGCACGAGCAGTACTTC.